The 12 T cell receptor beta chains presented below share a single source sample, sequenced in a study of CD4 T cells in relation to SARS-CoV-2 and coronaviruses. What these receptors recognize is not known. Produced via immunoSEQ multiplex PCR; TCRdb's table is partial and in-frame only. The data hold some 16,000 clones, with nearly 85% observed a single time. CD4+ T cells from unexposed donors were obtained before the COVID-19 pandemic (2011-2018). The cells were cultured for approximately ten days before CD4+ T cells were isolated. Sequenced sample: CD4+ T cells from PBMCs, cultured in vitro. All receptors come from a human donor in good health.

This chain connects TRBV7-9 to TRBJ2-7; tentative D call: TRBD1 (6 bases). Trimming removed 5 bases from V and 4 bases from J, with 12 bases in between. This CDR3 has 13 residues. Germline assignment: CDR1 SEHNR and CDR2 FQNEAQ (reference sequence). The CDR3 DNA follows: TGTGCCAGCAGCCAAGGGACACATTACGAGCAGTACTTC. Its protein product is CASSQGTHYEQYF.

The chain uses TRBV6-5 and TRBJ2-7, with D unresolved. The germline V gene has CDR1 MNHEY and CDR2 SVGAGI. Trimming cost V 2 bases and J 6 bases, with 11 bases left between them. The CDR3 is 13 residues long. CDR3 in amino acids: CASSYGVTFEQYF. CDR3 sequence (DNA): TGTGCCAGCAGTTACGGGGTGACCTTCGAGCAGTACTTC.

The chain is built from TRBV7-9 and TRBJ2-7; 13 bases map to TRBD2. From germline, CDR1 is SEHNR and CDR2 FQNEAQ (reference sequence). The CDR3 consists of 12 residues. Trimming cost V 8 bases and J 5 bases; bases outside gene matches: 0. Written as DNA, the CDR3 is TGTGCCAGCGGGACTAGCGGGAACGAGCAGTACTTC. This codes for CASGTSGNEQYF.

The chain is built from TRBV6-2 or TRBV6-3 and TRBJ1-4; 10 nucleotides agree with TRBD1. CDR1 is MNHEY, CDR2 SVGEGT, per germline. Unmatched junction bases numbered 4, after V lost 6 bases and J lost 6 bases. The CDR3 totals 14 residues. CDR3 protein: CASSRDRGYEKLFF. Here the CDR3 DNA reads TGTGCCAGCAGCCGGGACAGGGGATATGAAAAACTGTTTTTT.

The table lists this clone with a count of one. This chain links TRBV5-1 with TRBJ2-1; 7 bases are a match to TRBD1. The CDR3 totals 17 residues. Trimming took 7 bases from V and 5 from J; bases not matched to a gene: 18. Per germline, CDR1 SGHRS and CDR2 YFSETQ. The CDR3 sequence is CASHLSSVTGTHNEQFF. The CDR3 DNA sequence: TGCGCCAGCCATCTATCCAGTGTGACAGGGACCCACAATGAGCAGTTCTTC.

This clone was seen only a few times. The gene calls are TRBV19 and TRBJ2-2; 9 bases map to TRBD2. V gave up 6 bases and J gave up 7 bases; unmatched junction bases: 3. This CDR3 is 13 amino acids long. In germline, CDR1 is LNHDA, CDR2 SQIVND (reference sequence). CDR3 loop: CASRWREGGELFF. CDR3 coding DNA: TGTGCCAGTAGATGGCGGGAGGGCGGGGAGCTGTTTTTT. Complete variable domain (other parts from reference TRBV19 and TRBJ2-2): DGGITQSPKYLFRKEGQNVTLSCEQNLNHDAMYWYRQDPGQGLRLIYYSQIVNDFQKGDIAEGYSVSREKKESFPLTVTSAQKNPTAFYLCASRWREGGELFFGEGSRLTVL.

This clone was observed once. CDR3 amino acids: CASSRAGRNTEAFF. The CDR3 nucleotides are TGTGCCAGCAGCCGGGCAGGAAGAAACACTGAAGCTTTCTTT. The chain has TRBV3-1 (or the pseudogene TRBV3-2) and TRBJ1-1; unclear D gene. Germline lookup yields CDR1 LGHDT and CDR2 YNNKEL (reference sequence). This CDR3 spans 14 amino acids. Trimming took off 4 bases at V and 2 bases at J, with 11 bases between the two ends.

The gene calls are TRBV5-1 and TRBJ1-5; possible D gene TRBD1, 6 bases. This CDR3 is built from 13 residues. Trimming shortened V by 2 bases and J by 7 bases, and 10 bases separated the two germline ends. Germline lookup yields CDR1 SGHRS and CDR2 YFSETQ. CDR3 loop: CASSFGGHQPQHF. The CDR3 coding sequence is TGCGCCAGCAGCTTCGGGGGCCACCAGCCCCAGCATTTT.

The chain recombines TRBV30 with TRBJ1-1, with 9 bases fitting TRBD1. The CDR3 is 14 residues long. Germline V gene lookup returns CDR1 GTSNPN and CDR2 SVGIG (reference sequence). V trimming: 5 bases; J trimming: 1 base; junction bases outside the gene matches: 5. The CDR3 nucleotides read TGTGCCTGGGAAACGACAGGGGGGAACACTGAAGCTTTCTTT. Encoded protein: CAWETTGGNTEAFF.

The rearrangement links TRBV5-1 to TRBJ2-7; 13 positions agree with TRBD2. The V gene end was trimmed by 3 bases and the J gene end by 6 bases; junction bases not matched to a gene: 0. The CDR3 contains 13 residues. Germline V CDR1 and CDR2: SGHRS, YFSETQ. CDR3 amino acids: CASSWTSGSEQYF. In nucleotides, the CDR3 is TGCGCCAGCAGCTGGACTAGCGGGAGCGAGCAGTACTTC.

V gene TRBV11-2 combines with J gene TRBJ2-1; perhaps TRBD2 as D (5 bases). CDR3 length: 15 residues. V was trimmed by 4 bases and J by 4 bases, leaving 14 bases between them. The germline gives CDR1 SGHAT, CDR2 FQNNGV. The CDR3 DNA reads as TGTGCCAGCAGCTCGTCGCCAGCGGCGTACAATGAGCAGTTCTTC. Its translation is CASSSSPAAYNEQFF.

This sequence joins TRBV20-1 and TRBJ2-1; D not certain. The CDR3 is 11 residues long. Trimming cost V 7 bases and J 4 bases, with 8 bases left between them. The germline V gene encodes CDR1 DFQATT and CDR2 SNEGSKA (reference sequence). CDR3 sequence reads: CSVIGYNEQFF. CDR3 DNA sequence: TGCAGTGTTATTGGGTACAATGAGCAGTTCTTC.